Below, 22 T cell receptor beta chains from the same sample are listed, as sequenced in a study of OX40 agonist ivuxolimab in advanced cancers. Clones were read by immunoSEQ multiplex PCR, and TCRdb kept only the in-frame ones, dropping some. Of about 73,000 clones detected, 85% to 90% appear once; the ten largest clones hold roughly 11%. This specimen was CD4+ or CD8+ T cells sorted from blood, taken in a trial of the OX40 agonist ivuxolimab. The receptors derive from an adult with an advanced solid tumor such as melanoma, head and neck, liver or kidney cancer.

This clone has just a few counts. The chain recombines TRBV6-1 with TRBJ1-1, with D uncertain. Deletions cut 2 bases from V and 1 base from J, with 11 bases between. The germline CDR1 and CDR2 sequences are MNHNS and SASEGT. This CDR3 has 15 residues. The CDR3 spells CASSEWLGKNTEAFF. The CDR3 nucleotides read TGTGCCAGCAGTGAATGGCTGGGGAAGAACACTGAAGCTTTCTTT.

This chain joins TRBV21-1 and TRBJ2-2; the table's D call of TRBD1 was not tested on the DNA. TRBV21-1 is listed as a pseudogene. The CDR3 runs 15 residues. CDR3 amino acids: CASSNRTGGTGELFF. The CDR3 DNA sequence: TGTGCCAGCAGCAACCGGACAGGGGGCACCGGGGAGCTGTTTTTT.

This clone appeared a single time. The sample has other DNA sequences that encode this CDR3 too. The genes are TRBV27 and TRBJ2-7; no reliable D call. The V gene lost 2 bases and the J gene lost 4 bases, with 9 bases spanning the gap. Germline loops: CDR1 MNHEY, CDR2 SMNVEV (reference sequence). The CDR3 is made up of 13 amino acids. The CDR3 loop reads CASSLAFRYEQYF. The CDR3 coding sequence is TGTGCCAGCAGTTTAGCCTTTAGGTACGAGCAGTACTTC.

This clone was detected only a few times. The rearrangement uses TRBV7-9 and TRBJ1-2; a possible D gene is TRBD1 (5 bases). Germline loops: CDR1 SEHNR, CDR2 FQNEAQ (reference sequence). V was pared by 1 base and J by 5 bases, with 8 bases between. The CDR3 sequence is 13 residues long. The CDR3: CASSLGGGYGYTF. In DNA form, the CDR3 reads TGTGCCAGCAGCTTAGGCGGGGGATATGGCTACACCTTC.

In DNA, the CDR3 is TGTGCCAGCAGTCCCTCTAGCGCTCCGAACACCGGGGAGCTGTTTTTT. It encodes CASSPSSAPNTGELFF. This chain connects TRBV28 to TRBJ2-2, with a weak D call TRBD2 (6 bases). Germline V gene data show CDR1 as MDHEN and CDR2 as SYDVKM. The CDR3 has 16 amino acids. With 5 bases removed from V and 0 bases from J, the gap between germline ends came to 13 bases.

The chain employs TRBV29-1 and TRBJ2-1; perhaps TRBD2 as D (6 bases). Germline lookup yields CDR1 SQVTM and CDR2 ANQGSEA. With 6 bases removed from V and 5 bases from J, the gap between germline ends came to 17 bases. The CDR3 extends over 14 amino acids. The CDR3 is CSVFGGGLNNEQFF. CDR3 coding DNA: TGCAGCGTCTTCGGGGGAGGCCTTAACAATGAGCAGTTCTTC.

The V and J genes are TRBV7-3 and TRBJ2-1; D is uncertain. Germline loops: CDR1 SGHTA, CDR2 FQGTGA. V was pared by 2 bases and J by 8 bases, with 13 bases between. The CDR3 totals 14 residues. CDR3 sequence: CASSLGYNADEQFF. The DNA for the CDR3 is TGTGCCAGCAGCTTAGGTTATAACGCGGATGAGCAGTTCTTC. Supplemented by reference TRBV7-3 and TRBJ2-1, the full variable domain reads GAGVSQTPSNKVTEKGKYVELRCDPISGHTALYWYRQSLGQGPEFLIYFQGTGAADDSGLPNDRFFAVRPEGSVSTLKIQRTERGDSAVYLCASSLGYNADEQFFGPGTRLTVL.

The chain links TRBV27 to TRBJ2-7; tentative D call: TRBD2 (6 bases). With 4 bases removed from V and 4 bases from J, the gap between germline ends came to 11 bases. This CDR3 contains 13 residues. Looked up from germline, CDR1 is MNHEY and CDR2 is SMNVEV (reference sequence). CDR3 protein: CASSYGSDYEQYF. The DNA for the CDR3 is TGTGCCAGCAGTTACGGGAGTGATTACGAGCAGTACTTC.

A single count supports this clone. The rearrangement joins TRBV15 to TRBJ2-7, with D uncertain. Per the germline V gene, CDR1 is LNHNV and CDR2 is YYDKDF (reference sequence). Trimming removed 0 bases at V and 4 bases at J, with 10 bases between. The CDR3 totals 14 residues. The CDR3 sequence is CATSREVAVYEQYF. CDR3 coding DNA: TGTGCCACCAGCAGAGAAGTGGCTGTATACGAGCAGTACTTC.

The chain couples TRBV2 to TRBJ1-6; D not resolved. Trimming removed 5 bases at V and 7 bases at J, with 12 bases between. The CDR3 extends over 14 amino acids. Germline CDR1 SNHLY, CDR2 FYNNEI. The CDR3 region is CASSYVGLNSPLHF. The CDR3 DNA reads TGTGCCAGCAGTTACGTAGGCCTAAATTCACCCCTCCACTTT.

About this clone itself: This CDR3 is also generated by other DNA sequences in the sample. V usage is TRBV18 and J usage is TRBJ1-1; perhaps TRBD1 as D (6 bases). Germline V gene data show CDR1 as KGHSH and CDR2 as LQKENI. The CDR3 has 12 residues. V lost 4 bases to trimming and J lost 5 bases, with 8 bases between them. The CDR3 DNA reads TGTGCCAGCTCACTAGGACAGACTGAAGCTTTCTTT. Translation: CASSLGQTEAFF.

The chain employs TRBV30 and TRBJ2-5, with 8 bases aligning to TRBD1. CDR1 GTSNPN and CDR2 SVGIG come from the germline V gene (reference sequence). This CDR3 spans 14 amino acids. Losses at the gene ends were 4 bases for V and 0 bases for J; bases not matched to a gene: 4. The CDR3 sequence: CAWTRTGHQETQYF. The CDR3 DNA follows: TGTGCCTGGACGCGGACAGGGCACCAAGAGACCCAGTACTTC. The variable domain in full, completed from reference TRBV30 and TRBJ2-5, reads SQTIHQWPATLVQPVGSPLSLECTVEGTSNPNLYWYRQAAGRGLQLLFYSVGIGQISSEVPQNLSASRPQDRQFILSSKKLLLSDSGFYLCAWTRTGHQETQYFGPGTRLLVL.

V usage is TRBV10-3 and J usage is TRBJ2-5, with 8 bases aligning to TRBD1. CDR1 is ENHRY and CDR2 is SYGVKD in the germline V gene. The CDR3 has 14 residues. The V and J ends lost 10 bases and 4 bases, in that order; junction bases with no gene match: 11. As DNA, the CDR3 is TGTGCCACCGCTGACAGGGGTTCGGGAGAGACCCAGTACTTC. Encoded protein: CATADRGSGETQYF.

This chain uses TRBV7-8 with TRBJ1-2; no reliable D call. V lost 1 base and J 4 bases, leaving 13 bases between the germline ends. CDR3 length: 15 amino acids. Germline V gene lookup returns CDR1 SGHVS and CDR2 FQNEAQ. The CDR3 loop reads CASSLGGSLGYGYTF. The CDR3, as DNA: TGTGCCAGCAGCTTAGGAGGATCCCTAGGCTATGGCTACACCTTC. The whole variable domain, remainder taken from reference TRBV7-8 and TRBJ1-2, is GAGVSQSPRYKVAKRGQDVALRCDPISGHVSLFWYQQALGQGPEFLTYFQNEAQLDKSGLPSDRFFAERPEGSVSTLKIQRTQQEDSAVYLCASSLGGSLGYGYTFGSGTRLTVV.

CDR3 residues: CASSPGSGRETQYF. The CDR3 DNA follows: TGTGCCAGCAGCCCAGGGTCAGGGAGGGAGACCCAGTACTTC. V gene TRBV9 combines with J gene TRBJ2-5, with a weak D call TRBD2 (6 bases). V was cut by 4 bases and J by 5 bases, with 15 bases left in between. CDR3 length: 14 amino acids. CDR1 and CDR2 (germline): SGDLS, YYNGEE.

J is TRBJ1-1 and V is TRBV5-1, with D unresolved. The germline CDR1 and CDR2 sequences are SGHRS and YFSETQ. The CDR3 runs 13 residues. Trimming removed 4 bases from V and 1 base from J, with 8 bases in between. For the CDR3, the DNA is TGCGCCAGCAGCCTCGAACCGAACACTGAAGCTTTCTTT. It yields the protein CASSLEPNTEAFF. The full variable domain, completed using reference TRBV5-1 and TRBJ1-1, is KAGVTQTPRYLIKTRGQQVTLSCSPISGHRSVSWYQQTPGQGLQFLFEYFSETQRNKGNFPGRFSGRQFSNSRSEMNVSTLELGDSALYLCASSLEPNTEAFFGQGTRLTVV.

The V call is TRBV11-2, the J call TRBJ2-3; D is uncertain. V shed 4 bases and J shed 1 base, with 3 bases lying between them. The CDR3 runs 12 residues. CDR1 and CDR2 (germline): SGHAT, FQNNGV. In DNA form, the CDR3 reads TGTGCCAGCAGCTGGGGCACAGATACGCAGTATTTT. This encodes CASSWGTDTQYF.

Only one count was recorded for this clone. The V and J genes are TRBV19 and TRBJ2-7, with TRBD1 as a possible D gene (6 bases). This CDR3 region has 15 residues. Germline CDR1 and CDR2: LNHDA and SQIVND (reference sequence). V lost 8 bases and J 2 bases, leaving 19 bases between the germline ends. The CDR3 spells CASAHTNRDTYEQYF. CDR3 DNA sequence: TGTGCCAGTGCCCACACCAACCGGGACACCTACGAGCAGTACTTC.

The sample holds one count of this clone. The rearrangement uses TRBV11-2 and TRBJ2-7; D gene ambiguous. This CDR3 spans 15 amino acids. Trimming cost V 3 bases and J 3 bases, with 15 bases left between them. Germline V gene lookup returns CDR1 SGHAT and CDR2 FQNNGV. Written as DNA, the CDR3 is TGTGCCAGCAGCTTGTGGAACTCCTTGTACTACGAGCAGTACTTC. Translating it yields CASSLWNSLYYEQYF.

The gene calls are TRBV29-1 and TRBJ1-1, with TRBD1 identical over 11 bases. Germline trimming cut 4 bases from V and 6 bases from J; bases unmatched to any gene: 19. The CDR3 is made up of 18 amino acids. Germline values: CDR1 SQVTM, CDR2 ANQGSEA. This CDR3 reads CSVAGALGQGAFGSEAFF. DNA for the CDR3: TGCAGCGTTGCAGGGGCTCTTGGACAGGGGGCATTCGGCTCTGAAGCTTTCTTT.

This clone was recorded once. The V call is TRBV9, the J call TRBJ2-7; TRBD1 matches 7 bases. CDR3 size: 13 residues. V was clipped by 3 bases and J by 2 bases; unmatched bases: 2. Germline V gives CDR1 SGDLS, CDR2 YYNGEE. DNA of the CDR3: TGTGCCAGCAGCGCAGGGGGTACCTACGAGCAGTACTTC. As protein: CASSAGGTYEQYF.

J is TRBJ2-6 and V is TRBV27; D unclear. V gave up 11 bases and J gave up 0 bases, with 5 bases separating them. The CDR3 is 12 residues long. In germline, CDR1 is MNHEY, CDR2 SMNVEV (reference sequence). In DNA, the CDR3 is TGTGCCGTAAGCTCTGGGGCCAACGTCCTGACTTTC. It is translated as CAVSSGANVLTF. Filled out from reference TRBV27 and TRBJ2-6, the complete variable domain reads EAQVTQNPRYLITVTGKKLTVTCSQNMNHEYMSWYRQDPGLGLRQIYYSMNVEVTDKGDVPEGYKVSRKEKRNFPLILESPSPNQTSLYFCAVSSGANVLTFGAGSRLTVL.